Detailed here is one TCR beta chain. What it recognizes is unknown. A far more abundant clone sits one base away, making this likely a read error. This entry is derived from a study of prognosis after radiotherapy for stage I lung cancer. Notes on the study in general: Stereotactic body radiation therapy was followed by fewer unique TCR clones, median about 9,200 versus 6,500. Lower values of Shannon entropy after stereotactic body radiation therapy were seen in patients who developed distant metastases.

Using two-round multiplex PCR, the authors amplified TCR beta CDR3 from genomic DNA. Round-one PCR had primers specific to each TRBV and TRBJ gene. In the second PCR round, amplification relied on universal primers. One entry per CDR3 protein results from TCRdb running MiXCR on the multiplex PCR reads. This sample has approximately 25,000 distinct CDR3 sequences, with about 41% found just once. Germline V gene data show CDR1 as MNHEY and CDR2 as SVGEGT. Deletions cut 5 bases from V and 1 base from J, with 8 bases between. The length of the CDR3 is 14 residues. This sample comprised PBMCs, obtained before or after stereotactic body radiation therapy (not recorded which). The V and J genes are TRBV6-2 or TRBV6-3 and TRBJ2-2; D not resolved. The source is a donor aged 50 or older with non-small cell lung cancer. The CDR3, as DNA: TGTGCCAGCAGTGAGTGGCTGAACACCGGGGAGCTGTTTTTT. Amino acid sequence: CASSEWLNTGELFF.